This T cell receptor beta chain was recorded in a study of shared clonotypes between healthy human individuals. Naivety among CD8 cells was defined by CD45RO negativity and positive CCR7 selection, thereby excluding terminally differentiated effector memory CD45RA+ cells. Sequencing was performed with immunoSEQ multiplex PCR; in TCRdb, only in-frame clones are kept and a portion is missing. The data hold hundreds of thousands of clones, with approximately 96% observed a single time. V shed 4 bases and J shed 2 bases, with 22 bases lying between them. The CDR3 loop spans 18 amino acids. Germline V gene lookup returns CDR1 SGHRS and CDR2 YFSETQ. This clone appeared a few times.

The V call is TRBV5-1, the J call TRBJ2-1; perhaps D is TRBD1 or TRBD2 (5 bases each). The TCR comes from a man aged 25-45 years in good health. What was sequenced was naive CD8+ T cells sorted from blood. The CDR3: CASSHVSWGLSPYNEQFF. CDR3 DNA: TGCGCCAGCAGCCATGTTAGCTGGGGGTTATCCCCCTACAATGAGCAGTTCTTC.